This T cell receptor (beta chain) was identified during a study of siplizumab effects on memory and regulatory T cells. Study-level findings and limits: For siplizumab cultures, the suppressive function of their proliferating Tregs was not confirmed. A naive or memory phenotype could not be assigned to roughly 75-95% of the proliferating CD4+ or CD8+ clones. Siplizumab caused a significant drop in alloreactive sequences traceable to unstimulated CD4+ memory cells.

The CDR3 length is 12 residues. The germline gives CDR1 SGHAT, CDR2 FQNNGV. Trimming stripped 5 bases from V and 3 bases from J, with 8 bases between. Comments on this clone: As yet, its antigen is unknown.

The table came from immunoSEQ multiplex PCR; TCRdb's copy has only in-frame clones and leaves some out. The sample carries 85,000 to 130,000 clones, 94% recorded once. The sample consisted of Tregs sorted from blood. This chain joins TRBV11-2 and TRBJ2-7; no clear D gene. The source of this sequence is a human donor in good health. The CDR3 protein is CASSNMDYEQYF. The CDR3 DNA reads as TGTGCCAGCAGCAATATGGACTACGAGCAGTACTTC.